Below, one T cell receptor (beta chain) is given with its context. One end of the junction fails to match germline, which may point to a read error. The data originate from a study of blood T cell repertoires in COVID-19. Study information: The study drew acute and convalescent COVID-19 samples from the United States, Italy and Spain.

Under the authors' procedure: Reference gene primer amplification yielded estimated nucleated cell counts. Sequencing was performed with immunoSEQ multiplex PCR; in TCRdb, only in-frame clones are kept and a portion is missing. V and J calls and clone size are as listed in that table; D and trimming were resolved from the DNA. This table has a few hundred thousand clones, over 80% appearing once. This CDR3 spans 13 amino acids. CDR1 is KGHSY, CDR2 FQNENV, per germline. The source of this sequence is a man aged 25-45 years who had recovered from COVID-19. This sequence joins TRBV16 and TRBJ1-1, with 7 positions matching TRBD1. The sequenced material came from peripheral blood. In DNA form, the CDR3 reads TGTGCCAGCACCCAAACAGGGGACACTGAAGCTTTCTTT. Amino acids: CASTQTGDTEAFF.